This T cell receptor (beta chain) was recovered during a study of cytotoxic CD8 clonotypes in ibrutinib-treated CLL. Study details: Per sample, productive templates averaged approximately 260,000 and productive rearrangements averaged 94,082.

The V segment lost 5 bases and the J segment 1 base; nucleotides outside the gene matches: 9. This CDR3 comprises 16 residues. Germline CDR1 SEHNR, CDR2 FQNEAQ (reference sequence). Whole-study findings and limits: Clonality grew at ibrutinib response; at progression, it decreased back toward baseline.

As for this clone: As yet, its antigen is unknown.

Deep sequencing aimed at 1 in 200,000 to 1 in 1 million T cells' resolution. TCRdb's table, derived via immunoSEQ multiplex PCR, lists solely in-frame clones and lacks some. The table includes about 200,000 clones, 79% detected once. The clonotype comes from a human donor with chronic lymphocytic leukemia. The V call is TRBV7-9, the J call TRBJ2-7, with 9 nucleotides matching TRBD1. The sequences come from PBMCs, collected after 12 months of ibrutinib treatment. The CDR3 DNA reads TGTGCCAGCAGCAGCACAGGGGGCGAGGGATCCTACGAGCAGTACTTC. Amino acid sequence: CASSSTGGEGSYEQYF. The whole variable domain, filled in from reference TRBV7-9 and TRBJ2-7, reads DTGVSQNPRHKITKRGQNVTFRCDPISEHNRLYWYRQTLGQGPEFLTYFQNEAQLEKSRLLSDRFSAERPKGSFSTLEIQRTEQGDSAMYLCASSSTGGEGSYEQYFGPGTRLTVT.